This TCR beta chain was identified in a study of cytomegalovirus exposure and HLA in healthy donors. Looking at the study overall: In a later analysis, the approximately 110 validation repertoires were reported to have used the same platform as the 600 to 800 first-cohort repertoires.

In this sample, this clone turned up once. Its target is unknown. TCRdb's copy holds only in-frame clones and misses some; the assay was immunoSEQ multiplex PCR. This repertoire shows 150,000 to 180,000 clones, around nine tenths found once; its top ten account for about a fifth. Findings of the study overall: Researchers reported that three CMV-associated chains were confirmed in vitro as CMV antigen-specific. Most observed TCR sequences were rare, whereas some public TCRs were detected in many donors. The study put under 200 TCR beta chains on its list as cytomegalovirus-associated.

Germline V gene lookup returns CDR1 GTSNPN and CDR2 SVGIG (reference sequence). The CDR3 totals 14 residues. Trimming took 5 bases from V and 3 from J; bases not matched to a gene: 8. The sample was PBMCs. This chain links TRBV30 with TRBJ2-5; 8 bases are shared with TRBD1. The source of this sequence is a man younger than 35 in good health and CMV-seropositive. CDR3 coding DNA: TGTGCCTGGGGGGGAGCAGGGGGCAAAGAGACCCAGTACTTC. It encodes CAWGGAGGKETQYF.